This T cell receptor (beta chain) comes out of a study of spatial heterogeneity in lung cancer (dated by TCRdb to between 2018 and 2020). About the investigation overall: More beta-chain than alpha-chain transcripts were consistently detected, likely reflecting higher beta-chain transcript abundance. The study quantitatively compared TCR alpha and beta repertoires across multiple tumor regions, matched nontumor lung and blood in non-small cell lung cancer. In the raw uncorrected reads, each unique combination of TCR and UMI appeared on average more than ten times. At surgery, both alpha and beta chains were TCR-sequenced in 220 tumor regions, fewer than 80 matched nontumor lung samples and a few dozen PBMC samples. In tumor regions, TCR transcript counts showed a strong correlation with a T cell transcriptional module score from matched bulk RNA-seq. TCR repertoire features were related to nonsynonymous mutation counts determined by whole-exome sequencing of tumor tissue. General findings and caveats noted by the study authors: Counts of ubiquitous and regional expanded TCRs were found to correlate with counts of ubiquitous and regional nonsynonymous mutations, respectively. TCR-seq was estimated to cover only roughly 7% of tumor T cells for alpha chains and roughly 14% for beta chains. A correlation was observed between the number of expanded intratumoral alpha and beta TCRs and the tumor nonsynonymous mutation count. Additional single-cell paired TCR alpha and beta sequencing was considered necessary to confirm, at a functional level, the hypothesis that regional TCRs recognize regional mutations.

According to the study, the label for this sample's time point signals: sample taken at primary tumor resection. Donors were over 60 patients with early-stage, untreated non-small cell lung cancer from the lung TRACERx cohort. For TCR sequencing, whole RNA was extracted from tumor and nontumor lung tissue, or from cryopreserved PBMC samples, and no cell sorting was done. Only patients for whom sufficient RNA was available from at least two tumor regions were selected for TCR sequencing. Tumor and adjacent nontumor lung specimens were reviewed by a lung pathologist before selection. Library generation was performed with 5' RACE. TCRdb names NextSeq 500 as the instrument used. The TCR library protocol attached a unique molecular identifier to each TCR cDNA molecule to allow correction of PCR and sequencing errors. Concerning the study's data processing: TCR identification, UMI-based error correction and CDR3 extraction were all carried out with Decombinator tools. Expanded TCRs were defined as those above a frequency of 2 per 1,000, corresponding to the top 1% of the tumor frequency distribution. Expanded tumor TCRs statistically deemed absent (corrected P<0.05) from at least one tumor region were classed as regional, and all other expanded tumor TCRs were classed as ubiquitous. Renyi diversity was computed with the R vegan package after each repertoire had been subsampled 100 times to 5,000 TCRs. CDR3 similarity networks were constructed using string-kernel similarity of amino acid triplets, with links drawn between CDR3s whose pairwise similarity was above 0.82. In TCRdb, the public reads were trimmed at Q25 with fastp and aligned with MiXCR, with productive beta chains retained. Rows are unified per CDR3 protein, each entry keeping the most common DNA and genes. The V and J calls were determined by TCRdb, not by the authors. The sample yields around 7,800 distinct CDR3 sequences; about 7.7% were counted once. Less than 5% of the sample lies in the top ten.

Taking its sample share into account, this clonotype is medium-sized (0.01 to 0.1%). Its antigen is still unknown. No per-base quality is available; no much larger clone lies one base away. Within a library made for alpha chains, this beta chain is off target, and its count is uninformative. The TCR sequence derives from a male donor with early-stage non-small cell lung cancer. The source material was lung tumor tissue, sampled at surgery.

The DNA sequence reads TGTGCCAGCAGCTCCTCGACAGGAGCAGGAAACACCATATATTTT. Protein translation: CASSSSTGAGNTIYF. Rearrangement joined TRBV11-2 to TRBJ1-3; TRBD1 is possibly the D segment (6 matching bases). Its CDR3 holds 15 amino acids, cysteine through phenylalanine. Only the CDR3 DNA stays, 45 bases, in frame from base 1. V gives up 4 bases and J gives up 4 bases, and the segment between their germline ends measures 14 bases. For CDR1 and CDR2, the germline V gene lists SGHAT and FQNNGV.